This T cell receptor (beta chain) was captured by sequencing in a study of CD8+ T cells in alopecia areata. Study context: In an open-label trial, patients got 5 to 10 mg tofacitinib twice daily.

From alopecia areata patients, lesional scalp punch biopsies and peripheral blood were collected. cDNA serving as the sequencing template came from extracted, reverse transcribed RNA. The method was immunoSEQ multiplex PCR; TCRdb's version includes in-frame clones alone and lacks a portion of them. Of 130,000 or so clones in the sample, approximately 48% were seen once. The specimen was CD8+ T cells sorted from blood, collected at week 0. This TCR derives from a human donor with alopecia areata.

The CDR3 sequence: CASSPEGAGYTF. CDR3 bases: TGTGCCAGCAGCCCCGAGGGGGCTGGCTACACCTTC. This chain joins TRBV6-5 and TRBJ1-2; 7 bases agree with TRBD1. V was pared by 6 bases and J by 7 bases, with 5 bases of the junction left unmatched. CDR1 is MNHEY, CDR2 SVGAGI, per germline. The CDR3 runs to 12 residues.